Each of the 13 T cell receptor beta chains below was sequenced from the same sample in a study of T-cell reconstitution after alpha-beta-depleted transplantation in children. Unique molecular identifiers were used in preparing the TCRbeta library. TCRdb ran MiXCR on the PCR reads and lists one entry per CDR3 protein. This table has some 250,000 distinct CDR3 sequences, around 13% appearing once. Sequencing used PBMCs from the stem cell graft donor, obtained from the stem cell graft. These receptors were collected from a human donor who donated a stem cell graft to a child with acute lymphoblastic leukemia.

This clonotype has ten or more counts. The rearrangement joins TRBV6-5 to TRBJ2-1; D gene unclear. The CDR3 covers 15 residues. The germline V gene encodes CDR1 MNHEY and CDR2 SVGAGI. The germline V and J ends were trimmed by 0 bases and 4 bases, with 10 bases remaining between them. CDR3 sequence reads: CASSYSAPGYNEQFF. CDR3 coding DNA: TGTGCCAGCAGTTACTCGGCCCCGGGTTACAATGAGCAGTTCTTC.

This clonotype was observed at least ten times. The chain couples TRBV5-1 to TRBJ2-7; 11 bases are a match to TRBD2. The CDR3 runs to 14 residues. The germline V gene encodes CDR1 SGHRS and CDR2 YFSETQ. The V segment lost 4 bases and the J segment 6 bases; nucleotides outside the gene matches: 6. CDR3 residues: CASSVSGTSGEQYF. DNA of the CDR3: TGCGCCAGCAGCGTCTCCGGGACTAGCGGCGAGCAGTACTTC.

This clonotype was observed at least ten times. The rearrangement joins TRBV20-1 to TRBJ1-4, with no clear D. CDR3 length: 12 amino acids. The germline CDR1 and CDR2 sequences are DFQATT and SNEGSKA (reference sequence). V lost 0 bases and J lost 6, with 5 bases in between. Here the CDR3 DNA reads TGCAGTGCTAGAGATTTGGATGAAAAACTGTTTTTT. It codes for CSARDLDEKLFF.

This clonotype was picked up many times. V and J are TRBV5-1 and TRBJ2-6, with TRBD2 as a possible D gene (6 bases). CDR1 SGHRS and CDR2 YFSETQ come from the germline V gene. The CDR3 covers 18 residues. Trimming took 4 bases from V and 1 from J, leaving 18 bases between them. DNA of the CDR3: TGCGCCAGCAGCCCGTTGGGGGAAGGACTATCTGGGGCCAACGTCCTGACTTTC. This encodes CASSPLGEGLSGANVLTF.

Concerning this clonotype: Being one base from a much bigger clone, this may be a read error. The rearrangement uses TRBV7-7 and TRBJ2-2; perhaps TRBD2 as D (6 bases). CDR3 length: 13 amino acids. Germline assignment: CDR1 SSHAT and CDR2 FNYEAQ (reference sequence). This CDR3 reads CTSSQSGTGELFF. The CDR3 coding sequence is TGTACTAGCAGTCAATCAGGGACCGGGGAGCTGTTTTTT.

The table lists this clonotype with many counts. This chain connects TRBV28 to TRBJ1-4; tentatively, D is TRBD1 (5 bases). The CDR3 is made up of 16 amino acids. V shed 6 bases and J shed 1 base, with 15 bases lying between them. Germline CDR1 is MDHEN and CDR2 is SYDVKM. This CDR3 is CASSPHRGGTNEKLFF. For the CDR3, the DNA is TGTGCCAGCAGCCCTCACCGTGGGGGAACTAATGAAAAACTGTTTTTT.

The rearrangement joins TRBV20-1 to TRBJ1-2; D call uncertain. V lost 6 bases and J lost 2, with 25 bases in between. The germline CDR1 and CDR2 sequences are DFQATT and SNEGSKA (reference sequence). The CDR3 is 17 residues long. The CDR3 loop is CSAPPEVQEELNYGYTF. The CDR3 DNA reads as TGCAGTGCCCCCCCGGAGGTCCAAGAGGAATTGAACTATGGCTACACCTTC.

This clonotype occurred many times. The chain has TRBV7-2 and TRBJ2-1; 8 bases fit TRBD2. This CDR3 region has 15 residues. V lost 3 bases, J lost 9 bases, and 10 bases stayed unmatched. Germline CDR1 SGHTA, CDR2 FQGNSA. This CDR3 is CASSFGRGGPGEQFF. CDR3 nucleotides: TGTGCCAGCAGCTTTGGTCGCGGGGGGCCAGGTGAGCAGTTCTTC.

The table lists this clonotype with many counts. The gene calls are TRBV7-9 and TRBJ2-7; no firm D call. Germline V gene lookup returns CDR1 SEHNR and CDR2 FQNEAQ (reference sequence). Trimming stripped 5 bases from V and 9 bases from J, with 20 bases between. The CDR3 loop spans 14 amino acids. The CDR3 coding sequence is TGTGCCAGCAGCCCAACCGTTGACCCGGGTCGGCAGTACTTC. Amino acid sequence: CASSPTVDPGRQYF.

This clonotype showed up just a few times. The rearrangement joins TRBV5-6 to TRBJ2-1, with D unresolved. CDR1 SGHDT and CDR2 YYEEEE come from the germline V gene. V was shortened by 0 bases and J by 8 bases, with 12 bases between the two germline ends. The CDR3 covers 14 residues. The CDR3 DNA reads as TGTGCCAGCAGCTTGGCCAGGCTTATCGATGAGCAGTTCTTC. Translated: CASSLARLIDEQFF. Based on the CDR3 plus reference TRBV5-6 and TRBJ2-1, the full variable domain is DAGVTQSPTHLIKTRGQQVTLRCSPKSGHDTVSWYQQALGQGPQFIFQYYEEEERQRGNFPDRFSGHQFPNYSSELNVNALLLGDSALYLCASSLARLIDEQFFGPGTRLTVL.

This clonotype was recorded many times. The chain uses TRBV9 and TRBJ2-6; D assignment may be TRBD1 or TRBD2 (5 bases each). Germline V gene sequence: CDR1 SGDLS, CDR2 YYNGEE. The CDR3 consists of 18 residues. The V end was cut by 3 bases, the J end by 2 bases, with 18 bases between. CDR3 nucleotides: TGTGCCAGCAGCGGAACACCGGGACCGCAGACTGGGGCCAACGTCCTGACTTTC. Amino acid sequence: CASSGTPGPQTGANVLTF.

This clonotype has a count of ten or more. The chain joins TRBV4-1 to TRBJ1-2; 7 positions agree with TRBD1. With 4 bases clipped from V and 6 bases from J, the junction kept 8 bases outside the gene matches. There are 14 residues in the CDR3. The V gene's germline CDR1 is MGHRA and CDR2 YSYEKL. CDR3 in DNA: TGCGCCAGCAGCCCCGACAGGGAGGGCAATGGCTACACCTTC. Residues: CASSPDREGNGYTF.

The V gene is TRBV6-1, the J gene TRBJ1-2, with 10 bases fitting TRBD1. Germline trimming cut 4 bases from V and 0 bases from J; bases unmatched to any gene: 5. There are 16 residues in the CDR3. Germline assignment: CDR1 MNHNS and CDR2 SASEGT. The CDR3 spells CASSGQGASSNYGYTF. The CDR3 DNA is TGTGCCAGCAGTGGACAGGGGGCCTCTTCTAACTATGGCTACACCTTC.